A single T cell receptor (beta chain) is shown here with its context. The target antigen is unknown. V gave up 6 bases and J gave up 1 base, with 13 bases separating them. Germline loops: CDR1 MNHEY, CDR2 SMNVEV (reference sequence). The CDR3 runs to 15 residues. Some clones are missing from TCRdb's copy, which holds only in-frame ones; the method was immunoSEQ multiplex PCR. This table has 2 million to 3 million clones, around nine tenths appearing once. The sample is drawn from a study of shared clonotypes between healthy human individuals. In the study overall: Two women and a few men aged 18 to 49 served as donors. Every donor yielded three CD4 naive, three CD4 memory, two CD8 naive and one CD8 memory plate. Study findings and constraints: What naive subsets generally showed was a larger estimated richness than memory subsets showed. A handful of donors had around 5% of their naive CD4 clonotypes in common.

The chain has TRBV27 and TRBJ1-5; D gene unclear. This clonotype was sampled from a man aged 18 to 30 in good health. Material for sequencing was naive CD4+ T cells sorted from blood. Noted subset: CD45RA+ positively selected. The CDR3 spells CASRSGVSSNQPQHF. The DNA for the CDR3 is TGTGCCAGCAGGTCCGGGGTATCGAGCAATCAGCCCCAGCATTTT.